This T cell receptor (beta chain) stems from a study of T cells expressing NK-cell markers. Study summary: It was sorted CD3+CD56+NKG2C+, CD3+CD56+NKG2C- and CD3+CD56-NKG2C+ T cells that supplied the TCR beta repertoires. Serological testing identified most of the eight sequenced donors as HCMV-seropositive and one as seronegative.

As regards this clonotype: Antigen: not known.

CDR3 size: 15 residues. Germline assignment: CDR1 SGHTA and CDR2 FQGNSA. Study observations and caveats: Once again these clonotypes came out on top in the CD3+CD56-NKG2C+ fraction of a handful of donors. Whether the expanded NKG2C+ T cell clones recognized HCMV remained unclear.

Reanalyzing the 5' RACE reads, TCRdb keeps one entry per CDR3 protein, without DNA. This sample's table has hundreds of thousands of distinct CDR3 sequences. Sequencing was done on a sample of blood T cells: a sorted CD56 or NKG2C T cell subset, CD4+ or CD8+ T cells, or bulk PBMC T cells (not recorded which). The chain has TRBV7-2 and TRBJ2-3. This TCR was sampled from a woman between 18 and 75 years old in good health. This chain's CDR3 is CASSFRLVSTDTQYF.